At least ten counts were recorded for the clone carrying this T cell receptor beta chain. Antigen unknown. One entry per CDR3 protein results from TCRdb running MiXCR on the 5' RACE reads. The table includes about 280,000 distinct CDR3 sequences, roughly 8.6% detected once. The sample is drawn from a study of identical twins. General observations from the study: Sharing of beta out-of-frame sequences by twins showed a weaker excess.

The germline V and J ends were trimmed by 2 bases and 0 bases, with 10 bases remaining between them. The CDR3 totals 15 residues. Germline CDR1 is SGHRS and CDR2 is YFSETQ. A further study also used this sample, focusing on yellow fever vaccine responses in identical twins.

This sequence was found in a woman under 30 in good health. Sequencing was performed on memory (CD45RO+) T cells sorted from blood. This sequence joins TRBV5-1 and TRBJ2-3, with D unclear. CDR3 nucleotides: TGCGCCAGCAGCTTTTTTAGACCTAGCACAGATACGCAGTATTTT. Amino acids: CASSFFRPSTDTQYF.